One TCR beta chain is described in this entry. The germline CDR1 and CDR2 sequences are MDHEN and SYDVKM. Trimming took 2 bases from V and 5 from J, leaving 27 bases between them. CDR3 length: 20 residues. This sample is part of a study of T cell changes during pregnancy in multiple sclerosis. TCRdb keeps only in-frame clones here, not all; method: immunoSEQ multiplex PCR. Among around 72,000 clones, about 90% were seen once, and the ten largest hold approximately 0.41%. The clonotype comes from a female donor with multiple sclerosis, enrolled in a pregnancy study. The chain recombines TRBV28 with TRBJ2-2, with D possibly being TRBD1 (6 bases). The input for sequencing was CD4+ T cells from peripheral blood mononuclear cells, taken before pregnancy. DNA of the CDR3: TGTGCCAGCAGTTTACCCACCTACCCGCGACAGGCTTTTAGGACCGGGGAGCTGTTTTTT. As protein: CASSLPTYPRQAFRTGELFF.